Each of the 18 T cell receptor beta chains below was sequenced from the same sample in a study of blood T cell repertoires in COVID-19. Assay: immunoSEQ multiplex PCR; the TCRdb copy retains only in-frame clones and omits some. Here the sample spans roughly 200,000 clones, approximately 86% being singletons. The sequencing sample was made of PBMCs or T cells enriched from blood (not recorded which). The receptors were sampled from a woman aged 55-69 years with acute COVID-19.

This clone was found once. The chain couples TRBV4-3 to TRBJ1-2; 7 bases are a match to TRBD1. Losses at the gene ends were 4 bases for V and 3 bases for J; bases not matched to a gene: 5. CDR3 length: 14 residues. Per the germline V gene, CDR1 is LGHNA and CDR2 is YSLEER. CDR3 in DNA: TGCGCCAGCAGCCTCACAGGGGTGGACTATGGCTACACCTTC. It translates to CASSLTGVDYGYTF.

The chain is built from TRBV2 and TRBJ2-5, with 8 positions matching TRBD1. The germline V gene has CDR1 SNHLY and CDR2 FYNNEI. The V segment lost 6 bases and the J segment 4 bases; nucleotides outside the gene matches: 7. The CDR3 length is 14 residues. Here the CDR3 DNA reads TGTGCCAGCAGCCGCCAGGGGGCTAGAGAGACCCAGTACTTC. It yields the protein CASSRQGARETQYF.

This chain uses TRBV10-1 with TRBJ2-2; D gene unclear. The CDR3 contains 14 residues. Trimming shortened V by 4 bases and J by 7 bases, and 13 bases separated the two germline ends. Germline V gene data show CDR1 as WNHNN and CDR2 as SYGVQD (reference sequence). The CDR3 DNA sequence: TGCGCCAGCAGTGGTGGCAGGATTGGCGGGGAGCTGTTTTTT. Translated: CASSGGRIGGELFF.

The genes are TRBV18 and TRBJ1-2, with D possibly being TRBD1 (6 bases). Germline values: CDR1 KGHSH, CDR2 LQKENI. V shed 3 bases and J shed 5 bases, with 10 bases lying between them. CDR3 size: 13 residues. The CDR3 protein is CASSPKRGYGYTF. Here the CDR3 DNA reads TGTGCCAGCTCACCCAAGAGGGGGTATGGCTACACCTTC.

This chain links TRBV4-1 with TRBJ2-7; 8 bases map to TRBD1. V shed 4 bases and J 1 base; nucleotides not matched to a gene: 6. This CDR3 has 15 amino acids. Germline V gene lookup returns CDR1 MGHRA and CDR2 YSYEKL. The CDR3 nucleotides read TGCGCCAGCAGCCGGTCCGGACAGGGATCCTACGAGCAGTACTTC. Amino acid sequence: CASSRSGQGSYEQYF.

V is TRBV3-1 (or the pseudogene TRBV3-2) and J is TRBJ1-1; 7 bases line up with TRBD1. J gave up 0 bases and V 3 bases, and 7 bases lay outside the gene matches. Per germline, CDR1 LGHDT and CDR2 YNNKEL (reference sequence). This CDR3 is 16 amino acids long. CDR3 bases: TGTGCCAGCAGCCAGGCGACAGGGCTAATGAACACTGAAGCTTTCTTT. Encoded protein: CASSQATGLMNTEAFF.

As DNA, the CDR3 is TGTGCCAGCAGTAAACAAAACCTAGACAGAGGCCAGCATTTT. It encodes CASSKQNLDRGQHF. The chain links TRBV6-5 to TRBJ1-5, with TRBD1 as a possible D gene (5 bases). The V gene's germline CDR1 is MNHEY and CDR2 SVGAGI. V gave up 5 bases and J gave up 12 bases, with 20 bases separating them. This CDR3 comprises 14 residues.

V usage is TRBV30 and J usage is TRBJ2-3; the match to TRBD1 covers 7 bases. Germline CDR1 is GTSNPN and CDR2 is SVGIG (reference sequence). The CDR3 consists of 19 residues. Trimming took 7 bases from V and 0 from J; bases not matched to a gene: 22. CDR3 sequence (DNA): TGTGCCTCCACCTTTGACAGGGAAACGTATACCGCTAGCACAGATACGCAGTATTTT. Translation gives CASTFDRETYTASTDTQYF. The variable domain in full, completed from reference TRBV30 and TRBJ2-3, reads SQTIHQWPATLVQPVGSPLSLECTVEGTSNPNLYWYRQAAGRGLQLLFYSVGIGQISSEVPQNLSASRPQDRQFILSSKKLLLSDSGFYLCASTFDRETYTASTDTQYFGPGTRLTVL.

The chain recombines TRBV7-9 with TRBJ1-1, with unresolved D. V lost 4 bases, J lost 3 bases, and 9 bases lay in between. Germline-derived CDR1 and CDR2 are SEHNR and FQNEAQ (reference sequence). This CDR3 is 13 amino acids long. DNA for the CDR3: TGTGCCAGCAGCTCCGACGCGGACACTGAAGCTTTCTTT. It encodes CASSSDADTEAFF.

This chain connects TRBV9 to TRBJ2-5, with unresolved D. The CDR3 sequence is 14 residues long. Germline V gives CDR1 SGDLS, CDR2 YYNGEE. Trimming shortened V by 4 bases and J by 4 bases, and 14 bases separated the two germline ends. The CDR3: CASSPPYGGETQYF. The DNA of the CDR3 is TGTGCCAGCAGCCCCCCGTACGGCGGAGAGACCCAGTACTTC.

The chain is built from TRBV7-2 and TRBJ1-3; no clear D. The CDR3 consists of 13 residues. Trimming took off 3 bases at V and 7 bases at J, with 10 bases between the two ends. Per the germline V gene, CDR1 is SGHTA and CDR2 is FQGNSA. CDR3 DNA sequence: TGTGCCAGCAGCTTTGAGGGTACGAACACCATATATTTT. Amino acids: CASSFEGTNTIYF.

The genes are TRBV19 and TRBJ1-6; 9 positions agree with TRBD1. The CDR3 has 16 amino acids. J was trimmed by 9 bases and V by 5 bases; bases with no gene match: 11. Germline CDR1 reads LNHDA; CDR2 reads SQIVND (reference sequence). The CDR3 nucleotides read TGTGCCAGTAGTCCGGAGGACAGGGGCATTTTTTCACCCCTCCACTTT. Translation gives CASSPEDRGIFSPLHF.

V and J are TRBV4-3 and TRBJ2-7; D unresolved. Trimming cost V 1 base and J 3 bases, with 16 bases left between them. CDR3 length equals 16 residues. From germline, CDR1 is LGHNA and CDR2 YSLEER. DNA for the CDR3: TGCGCCAGCAGCCAAGTACACCGGGTAGACCTCTACGAGCAGTACTTC. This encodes CASSQVHRVDLYEQYF.

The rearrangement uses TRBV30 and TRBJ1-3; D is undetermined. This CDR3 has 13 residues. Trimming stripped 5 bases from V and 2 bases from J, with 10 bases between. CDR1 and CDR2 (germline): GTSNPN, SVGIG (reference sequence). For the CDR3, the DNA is TGTGCCTGGGACTACAAGGCTGGAAACACCATATATTTT. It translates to CAWDYKAGNTIYF.

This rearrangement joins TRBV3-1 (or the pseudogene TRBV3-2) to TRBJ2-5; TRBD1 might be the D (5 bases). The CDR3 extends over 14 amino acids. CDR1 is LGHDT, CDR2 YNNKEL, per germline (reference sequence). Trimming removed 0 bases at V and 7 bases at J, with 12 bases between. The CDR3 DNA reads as TGTGCCAGCAGCCAAGATCCCAGGGAAGGGACCCAGTACTTC. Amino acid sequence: CASSQDPREGTQYF.

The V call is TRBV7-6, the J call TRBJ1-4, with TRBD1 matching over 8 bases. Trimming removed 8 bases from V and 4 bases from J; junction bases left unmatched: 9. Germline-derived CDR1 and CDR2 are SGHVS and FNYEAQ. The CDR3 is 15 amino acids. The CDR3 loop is CASGDRGAGNEKLFF. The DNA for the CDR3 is TGTGCCAGCGGAGACAGGGGTGCGGGTAATGAAAAACTGTTTTTT.

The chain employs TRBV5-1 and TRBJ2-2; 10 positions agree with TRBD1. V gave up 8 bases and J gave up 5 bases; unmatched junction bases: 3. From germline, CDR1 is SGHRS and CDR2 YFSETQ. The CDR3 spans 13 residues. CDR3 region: CASWTGGTGELFF. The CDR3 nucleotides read TGCGCCAGTTGGACAGGGGGGACCGGGGAGCTGTTTTTT. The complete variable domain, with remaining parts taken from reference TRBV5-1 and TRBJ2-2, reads KAGVTQTPRYLIKTRGQQVTLSCSPISGHRSVSWYQQTPGQGLQFLFEYFSETQRNKGNFPGRFSGRQFSNSRSEMNVSTLELGDSALYLCASWTGGTGELFFGEGSRLTVL.

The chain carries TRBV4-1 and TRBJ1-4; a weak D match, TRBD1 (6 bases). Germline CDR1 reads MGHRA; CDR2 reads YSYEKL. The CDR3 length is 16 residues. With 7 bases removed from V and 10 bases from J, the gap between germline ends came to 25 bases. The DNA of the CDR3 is TGCGCCAGCACCAAAAGCGGGGACACGACGGGAGGAAAACTGTTTTTT. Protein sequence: CASTKSGDTTGGKLFF.